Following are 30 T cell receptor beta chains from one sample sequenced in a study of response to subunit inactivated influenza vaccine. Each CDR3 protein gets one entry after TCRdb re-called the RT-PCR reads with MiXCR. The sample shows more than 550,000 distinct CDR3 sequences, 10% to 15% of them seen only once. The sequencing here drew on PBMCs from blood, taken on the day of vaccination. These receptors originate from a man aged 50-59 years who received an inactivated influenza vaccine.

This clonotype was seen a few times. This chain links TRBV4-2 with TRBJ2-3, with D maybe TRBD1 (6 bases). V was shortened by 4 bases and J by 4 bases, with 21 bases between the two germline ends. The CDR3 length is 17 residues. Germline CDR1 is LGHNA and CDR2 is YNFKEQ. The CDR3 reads CASSPLMLRGGPDTQYF. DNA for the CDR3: TGTGCCAGCAGCCCCTTGATGCTCCGAGGGGGTCCAGATACGCAGTATTTT.

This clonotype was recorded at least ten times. The CDR3: CASSEGTGLGQPQHF. The CDR3 DNA reads TGCGCCAGCAGCGAAGGGACAGGCCTTGGCCAGCCCCAGCATTTT. The chain links TRBV5-1 to TRBJ1-5; 8 nucleotides match TRBD1. CDR1 is SGHRS, CDR2 YFSETQ, per germline. The V segment lost 4 bases and the J segment 7 bases; nucleotides outside the gene matches: 10. The CDR3 is 15 amino acids.

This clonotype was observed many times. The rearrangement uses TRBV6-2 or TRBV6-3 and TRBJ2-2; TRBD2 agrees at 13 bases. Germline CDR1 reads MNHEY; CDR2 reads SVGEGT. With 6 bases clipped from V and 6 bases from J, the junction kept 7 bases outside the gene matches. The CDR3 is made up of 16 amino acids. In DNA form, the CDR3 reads TGTGCCAGCAGCCTAGGACTAGCGGGAGTGTCCGGGGAGCTGTTTTTT. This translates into CASSLGLAGVSGELFF.

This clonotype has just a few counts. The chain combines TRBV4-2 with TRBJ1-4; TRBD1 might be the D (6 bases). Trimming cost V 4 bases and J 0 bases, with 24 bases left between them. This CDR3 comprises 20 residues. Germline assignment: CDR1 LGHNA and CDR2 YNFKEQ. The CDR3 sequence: CASSPEPVGGAFATNEKLFF. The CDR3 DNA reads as TGTGCCAGCAGCCCAGAACCCGTCGGGGGCGCGTTTGCAACTAATGAAAAACTGTTTTTT.

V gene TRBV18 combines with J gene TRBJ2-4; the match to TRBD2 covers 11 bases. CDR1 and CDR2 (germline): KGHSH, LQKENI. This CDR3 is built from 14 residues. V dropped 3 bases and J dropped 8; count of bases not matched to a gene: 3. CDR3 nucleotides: TGTGCCAGCTCACCGGGACTAGCGGTGGACATTCAGTACTTC. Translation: CASSPGLAVDIQYF.

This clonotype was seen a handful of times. This CDR3 reads CASSLERAMNTEAFF. The CDR3 DNA reads as TGCGCCAGCAGCTTGGAACGGGCGATGAACACTGAAGCTTTCTTT. V gene TRBV5-1 combines with J gene TRBJ1-1, with D unclear. Germline V gene lookup returns CDR1 SGHRS and CDR2 YFSETQ. The CDR3 runs 15 residues. The V end was cut by 0 bases, the J end by 0 bases, with 9 bases between.

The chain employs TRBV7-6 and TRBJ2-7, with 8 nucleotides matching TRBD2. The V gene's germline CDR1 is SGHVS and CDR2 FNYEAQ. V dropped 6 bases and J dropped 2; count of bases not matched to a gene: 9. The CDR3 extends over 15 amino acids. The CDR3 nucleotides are TGTGCCAGCAGGCTAGGGGCGGGAGGCGCCTACGAGCAGTACTTC. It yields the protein CASRLGAGGAYEQYF.

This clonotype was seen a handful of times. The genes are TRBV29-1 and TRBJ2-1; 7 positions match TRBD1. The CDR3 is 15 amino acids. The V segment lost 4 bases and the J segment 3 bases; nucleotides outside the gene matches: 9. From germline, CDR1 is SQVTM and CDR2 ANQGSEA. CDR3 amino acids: CSVGSPDRVYNEQFF. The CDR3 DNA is TGCAGCGTTGGTTCCCCTGACAGGGTCTACAATGAGCAGTTCTTC.

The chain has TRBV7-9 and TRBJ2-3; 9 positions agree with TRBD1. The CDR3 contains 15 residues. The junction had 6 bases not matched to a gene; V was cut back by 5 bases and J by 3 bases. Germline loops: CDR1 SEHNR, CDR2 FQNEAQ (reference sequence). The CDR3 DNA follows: TGTGCCAGCAGCCTTTGGACAGGGGAGACAGATACGCAGTATTTT. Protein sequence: CASSLWTGETDTQYF.

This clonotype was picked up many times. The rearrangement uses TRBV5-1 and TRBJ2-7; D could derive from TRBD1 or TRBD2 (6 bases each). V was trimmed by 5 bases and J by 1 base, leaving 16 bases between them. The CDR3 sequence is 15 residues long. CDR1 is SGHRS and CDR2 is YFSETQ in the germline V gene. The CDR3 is CASRGLTGRSYEQYF. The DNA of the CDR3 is TGCGCCAGCAGGGGACTGACAGGTCGTTCCTACGAGCAGTACTTC. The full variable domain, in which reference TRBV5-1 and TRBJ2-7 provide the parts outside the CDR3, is KAGVTQTPRYLIKTRGQQVTLSCSPISGHRSVSWYQQTPGQGLQFLFEYFSETQRNKGNFPGRFSGRQFSNSRSEMNVSTLELGDSALYLCASRGLTGRSYEQYFGPGTRLTVT.

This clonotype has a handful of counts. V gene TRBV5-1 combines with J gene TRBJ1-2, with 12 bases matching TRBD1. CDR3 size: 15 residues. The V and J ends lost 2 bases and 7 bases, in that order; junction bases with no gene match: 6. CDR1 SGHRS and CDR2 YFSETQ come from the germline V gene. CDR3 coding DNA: TGCGCCAGCAGCTTTGGCGGGACAGGGGGCTTTGGCTACACCTTC. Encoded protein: CASSFGGTGGFGYTF.

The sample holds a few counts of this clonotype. Written as DNA, the CDR3 is TGCGCCAGCAGCCCACCCGGGGATGAAAAACTGTTTTTT. Its translation is CASSPPGDEKLFF. The chain joins TRBV5-1 to TRBJ1-4; D not certain. Trimming pared 4 bases from V and 6 bases from J, leaving 10 bases between. Germline CDR1 is SGHRS and CDR2 is YFSETQ. This CDR3 is 13 amino acids long.

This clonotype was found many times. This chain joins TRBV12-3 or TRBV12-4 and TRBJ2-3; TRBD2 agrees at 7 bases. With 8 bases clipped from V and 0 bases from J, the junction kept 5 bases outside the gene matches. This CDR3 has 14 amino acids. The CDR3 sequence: CASGASGSTDTQYF. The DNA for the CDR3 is TGTGCCAGCGGGGCTAGCGGTAGCACAGATACGCAGTATTTT.

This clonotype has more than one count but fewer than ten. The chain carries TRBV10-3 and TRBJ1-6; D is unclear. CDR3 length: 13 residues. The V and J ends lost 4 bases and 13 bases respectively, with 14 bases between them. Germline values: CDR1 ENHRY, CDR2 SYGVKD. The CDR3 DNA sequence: TGTGCCATCAGTGGATCTGGACCGGCCCCCCTCCACTTT. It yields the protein CAISGSGPAPLHF.

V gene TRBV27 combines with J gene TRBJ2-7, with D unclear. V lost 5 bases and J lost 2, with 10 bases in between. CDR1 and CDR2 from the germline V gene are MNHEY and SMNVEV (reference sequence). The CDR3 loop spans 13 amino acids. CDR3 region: CASSPTSPYEQYF. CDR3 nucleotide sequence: TGTGCCAGCAGTCCCACGAGTCCCTACGAGCAGTACTTC.

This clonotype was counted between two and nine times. The CDR3 sequence is CSALNPNTEAFF. CDR3 DNA: TGCAGTGCCCTCAACCCAAACACTGAAGCTTTCTTT. The chain recombines TRBV20-1 with TRBJ1-1; D call uncertain. Germline loops: CDR1 DFQATT, CDR2 SNEGSKA (reference sequence). The CDR3 runs to 12 residues. The V end was cut by 6 bases, the J end by 2 bases, with 10 bases between.

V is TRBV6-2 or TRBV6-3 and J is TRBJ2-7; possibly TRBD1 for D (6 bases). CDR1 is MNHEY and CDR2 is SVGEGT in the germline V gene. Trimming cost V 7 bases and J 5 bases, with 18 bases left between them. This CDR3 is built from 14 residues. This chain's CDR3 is CASIRDMGPHEQYF. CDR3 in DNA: TGTGCCAGCATCCGGGACATGGGACCCCACGAGCAGTACTTC.

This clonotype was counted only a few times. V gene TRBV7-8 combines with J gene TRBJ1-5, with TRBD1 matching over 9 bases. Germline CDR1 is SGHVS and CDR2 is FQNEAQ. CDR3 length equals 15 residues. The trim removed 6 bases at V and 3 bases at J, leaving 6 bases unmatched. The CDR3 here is CASSRGTGHNQPQHF. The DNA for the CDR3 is TGTGCCAGCAGTCGGGGGACAGGGCACAATCAGCCCCAGCATTTT.

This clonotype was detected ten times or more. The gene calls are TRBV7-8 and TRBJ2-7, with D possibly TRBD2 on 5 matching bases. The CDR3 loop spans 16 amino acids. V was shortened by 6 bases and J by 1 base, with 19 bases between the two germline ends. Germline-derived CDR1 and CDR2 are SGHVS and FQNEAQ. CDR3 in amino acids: CASSRAGGGYSYEQYF. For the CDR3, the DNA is TGTGCCAGCAGTCGGGCAGGCGGCGGGTATTCCTACGAGCAGTACTTC.

In DNA, the CDR3 is TGTGCCAGCAGTGCCAGGGAGTGGGAAGATGAAGCTTTCTTT. Translation: CASSAREWEDEAFF. The genes are TRBV27 and TRBJ1-1, with a tentative D call TRBD1 (5 bases). The CDR3 extends over 14 amino acids. The ends were cut back, 5 bases at V and 7 bases at J, with 17 bases in the middle. Germline loops: CDR1 MNHEY, CDR2 SMNVEV (reference sequence).

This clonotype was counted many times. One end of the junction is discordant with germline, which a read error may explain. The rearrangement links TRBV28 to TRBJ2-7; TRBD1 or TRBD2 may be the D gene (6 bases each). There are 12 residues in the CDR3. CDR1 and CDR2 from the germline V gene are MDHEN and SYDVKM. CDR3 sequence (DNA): TGTGCCAGCAATGGGGGGCTCACTAAACCCAACTTC. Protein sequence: CASNGGLTKPNF.

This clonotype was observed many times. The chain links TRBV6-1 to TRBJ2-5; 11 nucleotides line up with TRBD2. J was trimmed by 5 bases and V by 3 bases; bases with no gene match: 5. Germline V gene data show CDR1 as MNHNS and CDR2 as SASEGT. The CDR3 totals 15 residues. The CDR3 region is CASSDSGGAFETQYF. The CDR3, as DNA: TGTGCCAGCAGTGATAGCGGGGGGGCCTTTGAGACCCAGTACTTC.

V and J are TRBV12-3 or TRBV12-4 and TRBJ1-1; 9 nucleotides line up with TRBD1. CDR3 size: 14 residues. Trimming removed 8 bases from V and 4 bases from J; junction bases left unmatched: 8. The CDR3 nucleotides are TGTGCCAGCCGGGACAGGGTGCGGGGCACTGAAGCTTTCTTT. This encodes CASRDRVRGTEAFF.

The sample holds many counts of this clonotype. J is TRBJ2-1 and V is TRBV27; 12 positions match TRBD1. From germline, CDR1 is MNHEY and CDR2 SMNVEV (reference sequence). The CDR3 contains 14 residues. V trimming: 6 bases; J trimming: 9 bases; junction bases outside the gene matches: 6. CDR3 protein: CASSPGTGGFEQFF. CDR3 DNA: TGTGCCAGCAGCCCCGGGACAGGGGGCTTTGAGCAGTTCTTC.

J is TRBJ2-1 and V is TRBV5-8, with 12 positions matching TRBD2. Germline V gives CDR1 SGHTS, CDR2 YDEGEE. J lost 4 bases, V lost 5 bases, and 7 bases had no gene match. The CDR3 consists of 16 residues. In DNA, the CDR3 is TGTGCCAGCAGACAGACTAGCGGGGGAGATTACAATGAGCAGTTCTTC. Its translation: CASRQTSGGDYNEQFF.

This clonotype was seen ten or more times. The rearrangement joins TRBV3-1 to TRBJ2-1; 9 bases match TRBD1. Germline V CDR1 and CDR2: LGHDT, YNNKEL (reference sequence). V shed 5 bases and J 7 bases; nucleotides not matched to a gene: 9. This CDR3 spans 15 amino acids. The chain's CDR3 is CASSGRDRALNEQFF. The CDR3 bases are TGTGCCAGCAGCGGCCGGGACAGGGCTTTGAATGAGCAGTTCTTC.

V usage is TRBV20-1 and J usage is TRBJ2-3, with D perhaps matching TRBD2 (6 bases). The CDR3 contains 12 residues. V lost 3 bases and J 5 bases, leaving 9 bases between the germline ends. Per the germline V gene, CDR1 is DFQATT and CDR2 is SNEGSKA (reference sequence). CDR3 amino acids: CSARGGEDTQYF. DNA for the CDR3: TGCAGTGCTAGGGGGGGTGAAGATACGCAGTATTTT.

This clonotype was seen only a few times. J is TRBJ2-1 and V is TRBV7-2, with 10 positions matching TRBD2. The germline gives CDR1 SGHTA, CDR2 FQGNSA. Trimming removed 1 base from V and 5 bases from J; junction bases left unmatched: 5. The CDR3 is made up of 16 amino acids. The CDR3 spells CASSLVRTSGHNEQFF. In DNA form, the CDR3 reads TGTGCCAGCAGCTTAGTCCGGACTAGCGGACACAATGAGCAGTTCTTC.

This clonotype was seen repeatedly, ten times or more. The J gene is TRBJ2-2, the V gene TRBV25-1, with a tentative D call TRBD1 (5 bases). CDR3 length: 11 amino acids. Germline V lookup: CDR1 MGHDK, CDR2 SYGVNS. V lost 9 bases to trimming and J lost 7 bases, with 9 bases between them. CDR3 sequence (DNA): TGTGCCAGTTGGGGCGGCGGGGAGCTGTTTTTT. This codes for CASWGGGELFF.

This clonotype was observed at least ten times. The CDR3 coding sequence is TGTGCCAGCAGCTTCGGGACAGGGTCTGGAAACACCATATATTTT. Amino acids: CASSFGTGSGNTIYF. This chain uses TRBV5-6 with TRBJ1-3; TRBD1 agrees at 9 bases. Germline V gives CDR1 SGHDT, CDR2 YYEEEE. V was pared by 2 bases and J by 1 base, with 1 base of the junction left unmatched. CDR3 size: 15 residues.